This T cell receptor beta chain was identified during a study of cytomegalovirus exposure and HLA in healthy donors (TCRdb year 2017). Looking at the study overall: According to an earlier analysis of a few hundred of the donors, some 180 million T cells yielded approximately 120 million unique TCR beta sequences and about 300 Gb of sequence data. The study used immunosequencing to profile the T cell repertoires of about 670 subjects and linked those repertoires to cytomegalovirus serostatus. In a later analysis, previously published TCR beta repertoires from about 670 donors were re-analyzed and high-resolution HLA genotyping was added so that TCR occurrence patterns could be studied. In addition to the first cohort of 666 subjects, a separate validation cohort of approximately 120 different subjects was used. Among some 410 genotyped donors of the cohort, an average of roughly 230,000 unique TCR beta nucleotide sequences was sequenced per donor, of which approximately 18% were non-productive. Several DR-DQ haplotypes were treated as single units for association and clustering because of strong linkage in the cohort. The study aimed to test whether signatures of past pathogen exposure could be identified by cataloging public T cell receptors. An early release covering 500 to 750 HLA-typed donors comprised about 300 gigabases of sequencing data and around 80 million unique TCR sequences. Genome-wide SNP genotypes for about 55% of the roughly 670 donors were used in a later genetic analysis, which treated that subset as a discovery cohort. To predict cytomegalovirus infection status, the study combined high-throughput TCR immunosequencing, statistical association of individual TCRs with disease status, and machine learning. All discovery cohort repertoires had been generated on a single sequencing platform. Rather than using new phenotypic data, the later analysis identified candidate immune exposures from TCR beta sequences and from how often those sequences occurred across donors. The genetic ancestry cluster associated with self-reported Caucasian donors included roughly four fifths of the 398 genotyped donors. Typing coverage varied by locus: roughly 620-640 donors for A, B, C, DRB1 and DQB1; approximately 500 for DQA1; around 570 for DPA1; 400 to 480 for DPB1. In an earlier analysis of 587 of the donors, high-throughput TCR beta sequencing was used to judge whether each TCR beta V gene segment behaved as functional or pseudogenic. HLA typing covered class I and class II loci at four-digit resolution. Alongside the repertoire data, information on donor age, sex, ethnicity and CMV serostatus was compiled.

Concerning this clone: It lacks a known antigen. Base-call qualities are not available, and no considerably larger clone is one nucleotide away.

The cohort comprised 550 to 700 healthy bone marrow donors. All cohort members were sampled while nominally healthy, although unrecorded immune exposures were likely present. The donor was CMV seronegative and was included in the group of 352 seronegative cohort members. Every donor gave a peripheral blood sample, and the peripheral blood mononuclear cells from that sample were used for TCR beta sequencing. Genomic DNA was extracted from the blood cell samples with the Qiagen DNeasy Blood Extraction Kit. Broad study findings and their caveats: According to a later genetic analysis, donors in an Asian-associated ancestry cluster had fewer N-insertions in productive TCRs than the approximately 650-donor mean. In a later analysis, the rate of TCR association differed among HLA loci, with DRB1 alleles having the most associated TCRs and HLA-C alleles having the fewest. A later analysis associated around 16,000 TCR beta sequences with specific HLA alleles at a false discovery rate of 0.05. Strong co-occurrence of HLA alleles, especially DR and DQ, made assigning TCR associations to individual alleles difficult. The cohort was sequenced for TCR beta chains only, and without alpha or paired-chain data the features that could be detected were limited. A few of the identified cytomegalovirus-associated TCR beta chains were confirmed in vitro to be specific for cytomegalovirus antigens. Broadly in line with IMGT annotations, most TCR beta V segments showed up in productive rearrangements about 90% or about 30% of the time in an earlier analysis of approximately 600 of the donors. Roughly uniform sequencing depth across donors was assumed in presence/absence analyses, although this assumption may not hold. In a later analysis, several top co-occurrence clusters were reported to appear linked to parvovirus B19, influenza, CMV and Epstein-Barr virus. Because some donors lacked HLA typing at each locus, the association tests relied only on the typed subset. A further reported finding was that TCR beta sequences accurately predicted the HLA-A and HLA-B alleles for most subjects in the first cohort. A group of highly shared sequence variants was considered likely to be a technical artifact of the sequencing pipeline. In the study, around 150 TCR beta chains were listed as associated with cytomegalovirus. CMV serostatus was the only immune exposure information available for the cohort. Cytomegalovirus status was reported to be diagnosed by the classifier with high specificity and sensitivity in both the original and validation cohorts. In a later analysis, HLA-associated TCR beta chains showed more clonal expansion and lower generation probabilities than non-associated chains that were equally common. Because counts were too low, about 17 rarely observed V segments, including chromosome 9 orphons, were excluded from the earlier analysis of 587 of the donors. Correlated functional status among segregating V segments might be attributable to linkage disequilibrium, but an unknown experimental factor could not be ruled out. In a later genetic analysis, a missense DCLRE1C variant was associated with V-gene and J-gene trimming of TCR beta chains, and the association was replicated in an independent cohort. The authors suggested that the approach could potentially be extended to other disease states and immunological phenotypes. Across donors, most TCR sequences were observed very rarely, whereas some public TCRs were present in many individuals. In a later analysis, most CMV-associated TCR beta chains were found to appear HLA-restricted, with HLA associations seemingly driven largely by CMV exposure.

Libraries came from the immunoSEQ multiplex PCR assay. For the multiplex PCR, a mixture combining 60 forward primers for TCR Vbeta segments and 13 reverse primers for TCR Jbeta segments was used. A multiplex PCR assay on genomic DNA amplified the CDR3 region of rearranged TCR beta genes. The amplified TCR beta libraries were sequenced on the Illumina HiSeq System as 87-base-pair reads. The original pipeline was this. Across the 500 to 700 repertoires, a later analysis counted tens of millions of unique TCR beta chains, roughly 11 million of which were shared by at least two donors. To remove PCR and sequencing errors, raw reads were error-corrected and collapsed into unique sequences using a nearest-neighbor algorithm that merged closely related sequences. V, D and J gene segments were assigned by aligning CDR3 sequences to IMGT reference sequences. Each retained sequence needed at least a six-nucleotide match to both a V gene segment and a J gene segment. A rearrangement counted as productive if the CDR3 had no stop codons and remained in frame with V and J, and every other rearrangement counted as non-productive. Following IMGT convention, CDR3 was defined as the stretch from the second conserved V-encoded cysteine to the conserved J-encoded phenylalanine. The earlier analysis of 500 to 750 of the donors excluded any sequence lacking an unambiguous match to a single V gene segment. In an earlier analysis of approximately 500 of the donors, a V segment was called functional when productive rearrangements were above 56.7%, and segregating when the standard deviation between donors exceeded 5%. A statistical classification framework was built to diagnose cytomegalovirus status from the catalog of TCR beta chain sequences. V and J gene assignment, in a later analysis, came from comparing TCR nucleotide sequences with IMGT/GENE-DB human TR gene sequences. The TCRdist pipeline was used in a later analysis to assign CDR3 sequences and most-parsimonious VDJ recombination scenarios. In a later analysis, every TCR beta chain was defined by the combination of its CDR3 amino acid sequence and its V-gene family, and reads without a unique V-gene family were dropped. To address suspected cross-contamination and a sequencing artifact, a later analysis removed approximately 600 highly shared, low-generation-probability nucleotide sequences. In a later analysis, a clonal expansion index for each public chain was calculated from normalized within-repertoire ranks of inferred template counts. In a later analysis, generation probabilities were computed using a VDJ recombination model fitted to out-of-frame rearrangements, and the results were checked against IGoR. In a later analysis, hypergeometric tests were used to score TCR-TCR, TCR-HLA and TCR-CMV co-occurrence, with a repertoire-size bias correction applied to TCR pairs. In a later analysis, false discovery rates were estimated by permuting HLA or CMV assignments 20 times. In a later analysis, co-occurring TCRs were grouped with DBSCAN, and TCRdist sequence similarity was added when clustering was performed within HLA-allele-positive subsets. Co-occurrence clustering excluded repertoires with fewer than 30,000 or more than 120,000 public chains, plus five with anomalous nucleotide sharing. Entries here come from immuneACCESS through TCRdb and include only in-frame sequences with V and J called. Some clones fail to appear in such tables; in the studies checked, an unresolved V gene covers under half of the shortfall, and the cause of the remainder is unknown. V and J calls and clone size are as listed in that table; D and trimming were resolved from the DNA. The sample data list under 200,000 clones, and 80% to 85% of these were observed just once. The biggest ten clones account for roughly 1.6% of the sample.

The TCR sequence derives from a woman under 30 in good health and CMV-seronegative. Source material: PBMCs.

The CDR3 sequence is CASSQAGGSGANVLTF. In nucleotide form, the sequence is TGTGCCAGCAGCCAAGCAGGGGGCTCTGGGGCCAACGTCCTGACTTTC. The chain joins TRBV4-2 to TRBJ2-6; a stretch of 7 junction bases matches TRBD1. The CDR3, from cysteine to phenylalanine, totals 16 residues. The kept DNA is CDR3 alone, 48 bases in frame from the first base. Ends trimmed: V by 1 base, J by 0 bases; bases unmatched to a gene: 0. Sequences LGHNA (CDR1) and YNFKEQ (CDR2) are obtained from the germline V gene.